This is a list of T cell receptor beta chains from one sample in a study of CD8 T cells in Susac syndrome. TCRdb reprocessed the immunoSEQ multiplex PCR reads with MiXCR, giving one entry per CDR3 protein. The table shows about 180,000 distinct CDR3 sequences, with approximately 95% occurring only once. Sequencing input: CD8+ T cells from PBMCs. The receptors were gathered from a human donor with multiple sclerosis. CDR3s include the opening cysteine and the closing phenylalanine or tryptophan. The D gene is left open where the match is weak.

CDR3 protein,CDR3 length,D gene,V gene
CASEYMGRMNTEAFF,15,-,TRBV30
CSVGTGLYEQYF,12,-,TRBV29-1
CASSQGTSEQNEQFF,15,TRBD2,TRBV11-2
CASSPRPGNMNTEAFF,16,-,TRBV5-4
CSVERGGGSYNEQFF,15,-,TRBV29-1
CASSLFSGLNTEAFF,15,-,TRBV28
CASSLVRDPYEQYF,14,-,TRBV7-9
CATQGEAYEQYF,12,-,TRBV19
CASSLIGLLFVEQFF,15,-,TRBV5-6
CSARVRAGTPYEQYF,15,-,TRBV20-1
CASSQDHPAHEQFF,14,-,TRBV3-1
CASSLTGTGSLEQYF,15,TRBD1,TRBV27
CATSLKSGGEQFF,13,TRBD1,TRBV27
CASSQLDASSYEQYF,15,-,TRBV4-1
CATSRGLGLADLLDEQFF,18,TRBD2,TRBV15
CSVEGEGAYEQFF,13,-,TRBV29-1
CASSQDSIQLSYEQYF,16,-,TRBV4-2
CAWTNSGLSLAKNIQYF,17,-,TRBV30
CASSLNPGQIFTEAFF,16,TRBD1,TRBV27
CASSHGLAETYEQYF,15,TRBD2,TRBV3-1
CASSFTGAVNEKLFF,15,-,TRBV5-1
CASSFPGGPAKNIQYF,16,-,TRBV7-9